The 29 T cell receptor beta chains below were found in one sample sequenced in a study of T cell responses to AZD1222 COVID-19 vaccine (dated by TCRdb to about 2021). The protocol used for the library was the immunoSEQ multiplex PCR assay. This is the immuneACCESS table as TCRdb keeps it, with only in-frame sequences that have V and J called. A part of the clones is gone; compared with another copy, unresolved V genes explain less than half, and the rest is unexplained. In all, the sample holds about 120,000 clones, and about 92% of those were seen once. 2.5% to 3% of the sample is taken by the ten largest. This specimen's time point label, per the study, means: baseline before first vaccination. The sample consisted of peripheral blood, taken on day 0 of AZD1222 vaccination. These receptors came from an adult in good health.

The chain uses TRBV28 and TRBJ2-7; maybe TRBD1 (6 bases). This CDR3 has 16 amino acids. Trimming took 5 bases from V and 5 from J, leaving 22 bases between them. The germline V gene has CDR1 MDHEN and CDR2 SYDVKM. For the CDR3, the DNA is TGTGCCAGCAGTCCACCACAGGGAGTAGTGACTCACGAGCAGTACTTC. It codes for CASSPPQGVVTHEQYF.

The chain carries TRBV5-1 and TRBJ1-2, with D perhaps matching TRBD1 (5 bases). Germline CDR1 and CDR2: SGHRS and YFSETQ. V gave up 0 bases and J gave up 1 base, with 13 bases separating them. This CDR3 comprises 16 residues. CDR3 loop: CASSLGFDRVNYGYTF. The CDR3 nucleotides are TGCGCCAGCAGCTTGGGATTTGACAGAGTTAACTATGGCTACACCTTC. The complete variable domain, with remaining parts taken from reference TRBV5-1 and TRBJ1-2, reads KAGVTQTPRYLIKTRGQQVTLSCSPISGHRSVSWYQQTPGQGLQFLFEYFSETQRNKGNFPGRFSGRQFSNSRSEMNVSTLELGDSALYLCASSLGFDRVNYGYTFGSGTRLTVV.

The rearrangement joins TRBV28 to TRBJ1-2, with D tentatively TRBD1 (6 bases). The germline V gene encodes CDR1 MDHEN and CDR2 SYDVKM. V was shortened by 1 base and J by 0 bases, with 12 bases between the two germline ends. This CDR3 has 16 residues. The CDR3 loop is CASSLSGGTANYGYTF. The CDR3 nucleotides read TGTGCCAGCAGTTTATCTGGGGGCACCGCTAACTATGGCTACACCTTC.

Here the CDR3 DNA reads TGTGCCAGCAGCCTACTAGCGGGAGGGCGACGTCACAATGAGCAGTTCTTC. Amino acids: CASSLLAGGRRHNEQFF. The J gene is TRBJ2-1, the V gene TRBV7-2; 13 bases match TRBD2. The V gene's germline CDR1 is SGHTA and CDR2 FQGNSA. The CDR3 runs to 17 residues. V shed 5 bases, J shed 5 bases, and the junction held 9 bases outside the gene matches.

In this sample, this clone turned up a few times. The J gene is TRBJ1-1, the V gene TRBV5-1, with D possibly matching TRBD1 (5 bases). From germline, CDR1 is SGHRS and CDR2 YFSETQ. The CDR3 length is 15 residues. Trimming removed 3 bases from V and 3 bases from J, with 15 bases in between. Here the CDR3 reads CASSSGSRGYTEAFF. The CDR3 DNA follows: TGCGCCAGCAGCTCGGGTTCACGGGGGTACACTGAAGCTTTCTTT.

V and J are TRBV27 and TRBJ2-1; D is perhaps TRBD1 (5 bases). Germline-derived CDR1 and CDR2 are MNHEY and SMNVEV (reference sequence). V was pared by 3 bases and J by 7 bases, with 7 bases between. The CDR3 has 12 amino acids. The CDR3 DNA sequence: TGTGCCAGCAGTTTTAGGGGTAATGAGCAGTTCTTC. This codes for CASSFRGNEQFF.

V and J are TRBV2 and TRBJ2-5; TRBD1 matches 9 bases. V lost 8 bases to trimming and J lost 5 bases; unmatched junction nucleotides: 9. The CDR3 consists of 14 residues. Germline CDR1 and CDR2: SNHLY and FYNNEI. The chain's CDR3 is CASWDRVAWETQYF. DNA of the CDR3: TGTGCCAGCTGGGACAGGGTAGCTTGGGAGACCCAGTACTTC.

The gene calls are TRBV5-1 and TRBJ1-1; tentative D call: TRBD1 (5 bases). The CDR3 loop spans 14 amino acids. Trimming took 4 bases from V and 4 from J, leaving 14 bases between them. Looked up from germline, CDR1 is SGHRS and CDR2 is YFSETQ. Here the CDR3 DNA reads TGCGCCAGCAGCCCAGACAATGGGGCCACTGAAGCTTTCTTT. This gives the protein CASSPDNGATEAFF. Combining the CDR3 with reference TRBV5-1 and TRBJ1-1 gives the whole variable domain KAGVTQTPRYLIKTRGQQVTLSCSPISGHRSVSWYQQTPGQGLQFLFEYFSETQRNKGNFPGRFSGRQFSNSRSEMNVSTLELGDSALYLCASSPDNGATEAFFGQGTRLTVV.

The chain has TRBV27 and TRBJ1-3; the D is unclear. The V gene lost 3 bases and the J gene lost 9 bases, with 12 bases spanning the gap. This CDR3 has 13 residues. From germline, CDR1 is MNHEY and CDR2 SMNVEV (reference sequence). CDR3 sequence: CASSFSSLGTIYF. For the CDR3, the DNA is TGTGCCAGCAGTTTTTCCAGCCTAGGCACCATATATTTT.

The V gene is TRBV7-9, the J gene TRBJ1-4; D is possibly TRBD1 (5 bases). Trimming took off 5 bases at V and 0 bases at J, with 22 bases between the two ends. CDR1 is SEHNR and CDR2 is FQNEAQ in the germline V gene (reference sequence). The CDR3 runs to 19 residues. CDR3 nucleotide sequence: TGTGCCAGCAGCCCCCGGGACTTACGTCCTGTTGCAACTAATGAAAAACTGTTTTTT. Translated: CASSPRDLRPVATNEKLFF.

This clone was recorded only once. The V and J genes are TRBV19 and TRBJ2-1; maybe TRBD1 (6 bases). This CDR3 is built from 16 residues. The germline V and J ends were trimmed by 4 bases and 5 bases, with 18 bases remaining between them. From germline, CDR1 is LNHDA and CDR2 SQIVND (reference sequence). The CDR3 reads CASSTYLGALDNEQFF. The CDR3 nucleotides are TGTGCCAGTAGTACGTATTTGGGGGCGCTAGACAATGAGCAGTTCTTC.

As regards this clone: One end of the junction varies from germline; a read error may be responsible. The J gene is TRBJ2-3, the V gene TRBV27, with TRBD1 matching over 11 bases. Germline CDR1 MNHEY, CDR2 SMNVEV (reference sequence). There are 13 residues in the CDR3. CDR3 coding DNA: TGTGCCAGCAGTTTAGGGGACAGGGGGTTACGGCATTTT. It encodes CASSLGDRGLRHF.

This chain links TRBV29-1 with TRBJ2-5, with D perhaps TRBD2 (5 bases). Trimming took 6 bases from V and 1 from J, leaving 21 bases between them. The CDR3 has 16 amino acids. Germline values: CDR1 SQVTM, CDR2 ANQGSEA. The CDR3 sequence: CSVEIRRSSSQETQYF. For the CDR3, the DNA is TGCAGCGTCGAAATCCGCCGATCTAGCAGCCAAGAGACCCAGTACTTC. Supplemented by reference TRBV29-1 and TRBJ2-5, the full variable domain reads SAVISQKPSRDICQRGTSLTIQCQVDSQVTMMFWYRQQPGQSLTLIATANQGSEATYESGFVIDKFPISRPNLTFSTLTVSNMSPEDSSIYLCSVEIRRSSSQETQYFGPGTRLLVL.

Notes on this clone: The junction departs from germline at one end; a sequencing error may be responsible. CDR3 sequence: CASSPVDRSYEQYF. The CDR3 DNA reads TGTGCTAGCAGCCCCGTGGACAGGTCCTACGAGCAGTACTTC. V usage is TRBV7-7 and J usage is TRBJ2-7, with 7 bases matching TRBD1. Germline CDR1 and CDR2: SSHAT and FNYEAQ (reference sequence). The CDR3 loop spans 14 amino acids.

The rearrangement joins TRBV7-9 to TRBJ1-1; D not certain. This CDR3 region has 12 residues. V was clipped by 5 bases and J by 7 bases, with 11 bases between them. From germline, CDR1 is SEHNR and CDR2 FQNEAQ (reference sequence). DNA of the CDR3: TGTGCCAGCAGCCCTGGTGCTATTGAAGCTTTCTTT. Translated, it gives CASSPGAIEAFF.

This CDR3 is CASSWGRTEQYF. In DNA form, the CDR3 reads TGCGCCAGCAGCTGGGGTCGTACCGAGCAGTACTTC. The chain uses TRBV5-1 and TRBJ2-7; the D is unclear. The CDR3 length is 12 residues. Germline CDR1 SGHRS, CDR2 YFSETQ. V was cut by 3 bases and J by 6 bases, with 10 bases left in between.

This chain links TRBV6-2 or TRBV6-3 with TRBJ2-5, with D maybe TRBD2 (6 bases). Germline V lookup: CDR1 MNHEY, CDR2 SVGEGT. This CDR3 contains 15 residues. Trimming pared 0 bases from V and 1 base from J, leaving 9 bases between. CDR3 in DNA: TGTGCCAGCAGTTACTCGAGTAGCGGCCAAGAGACCCAGTACTTC. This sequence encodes CASSYSSSGQETQYF.

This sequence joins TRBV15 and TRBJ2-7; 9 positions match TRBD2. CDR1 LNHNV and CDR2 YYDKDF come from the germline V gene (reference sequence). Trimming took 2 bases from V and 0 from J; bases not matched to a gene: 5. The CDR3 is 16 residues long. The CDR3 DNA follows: TGTGCCACCAGCAGATATGCTAGCGGGACCTCCTACGAGCAGTACTTC. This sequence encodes CATSRYASGTSYEQYF.

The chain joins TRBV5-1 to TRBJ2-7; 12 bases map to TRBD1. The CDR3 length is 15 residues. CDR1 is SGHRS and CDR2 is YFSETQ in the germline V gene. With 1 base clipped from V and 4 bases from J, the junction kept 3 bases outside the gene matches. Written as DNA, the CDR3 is TGCGCCAGCAGCTTGAAGGGACAGGGGGCGTACGAGCAGTACTTC. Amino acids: CASSLKGQGAYEQYF.

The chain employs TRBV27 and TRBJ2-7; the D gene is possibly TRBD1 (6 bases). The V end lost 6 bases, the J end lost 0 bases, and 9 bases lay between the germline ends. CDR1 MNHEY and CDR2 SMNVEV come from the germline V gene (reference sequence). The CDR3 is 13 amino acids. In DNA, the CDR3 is TGTGCCAGCAGACGGACAGTCTCCTACGAGCAGTACTTC. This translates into CASRRTVSYEQYF.

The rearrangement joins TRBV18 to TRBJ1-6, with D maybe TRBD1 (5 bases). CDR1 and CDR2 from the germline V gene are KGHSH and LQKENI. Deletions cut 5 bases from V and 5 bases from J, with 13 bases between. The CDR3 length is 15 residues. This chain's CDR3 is CASSFAGLNNSPLHF. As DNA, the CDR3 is TGTGCCAGCTCATTTGCAGGGCTAAATAATTCACCCCTCCACTTT.

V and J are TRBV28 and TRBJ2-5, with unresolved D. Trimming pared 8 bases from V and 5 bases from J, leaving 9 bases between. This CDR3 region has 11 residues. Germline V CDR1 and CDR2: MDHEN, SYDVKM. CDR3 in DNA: TGTGCCAGCTTGAGATTGGAGACCCAGTACTTC. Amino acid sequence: CASLRLETQYF.

CDR3 sequence (DNA): TGTGCCAGCAGTTTAATGTTATCAAATGAGTGGGCATCTGGAAACACCATATATTTT. Its translation is CASSLMLSNEWASGNTIYF. The chain carries TRBV27 and TRBJ1-3; D uncertain. The CDR3 consists of 19 residues. Germline V CDR1 and CDR2: MNHEY, SMNVEV (reference sequence). The ends were cut back, 2 bases at V and 1 base at J, with 21 bases in the middle.

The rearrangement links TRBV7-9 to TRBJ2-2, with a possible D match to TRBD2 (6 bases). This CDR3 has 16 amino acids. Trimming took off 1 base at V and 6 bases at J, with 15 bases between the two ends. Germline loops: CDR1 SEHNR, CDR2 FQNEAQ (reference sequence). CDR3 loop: CASSLELAGRAGELFF. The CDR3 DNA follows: TGTGCCAGCAGCTTAGAACTAGCCGGACGCGCCGGGGAGCTGTTTTTT.

The DNA of the CDR3 is TGCGCCAGCAGCTTGACGGGAGGCGGGGGGGAGACCCAGTACTTC. This encodes CASSLTGGGGETQYF. The chain is built from TRBV5-1 and TRBJ2-5, with 8 positions matching TRBD2. Trimming at V came to 1 base and at J to 5 bases, leaving 7 bases not matched to a gene. Germline lookup yields CDR1 SGHRS and CDR2 YFSETQ. CDR3 length: 15 amino acids.

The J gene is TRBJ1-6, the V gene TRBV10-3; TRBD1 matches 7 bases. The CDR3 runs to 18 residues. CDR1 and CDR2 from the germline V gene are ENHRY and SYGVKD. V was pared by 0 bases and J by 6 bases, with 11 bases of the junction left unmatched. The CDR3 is CAISESARTGDLNSPLHF. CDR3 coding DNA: TGTGCCATCAGTGAGTCCGCAAGGACAGGTGACCTTAATTCACCCCTCCACTTT.

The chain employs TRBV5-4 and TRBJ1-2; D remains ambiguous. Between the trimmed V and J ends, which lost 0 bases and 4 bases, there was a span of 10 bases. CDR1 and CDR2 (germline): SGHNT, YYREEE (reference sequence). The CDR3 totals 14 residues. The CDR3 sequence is CASSLVRGSYGYTF. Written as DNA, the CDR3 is TGTGCCAGCAGCTTGGTCCGGGGAAGCTATGGCTACACCTTC.

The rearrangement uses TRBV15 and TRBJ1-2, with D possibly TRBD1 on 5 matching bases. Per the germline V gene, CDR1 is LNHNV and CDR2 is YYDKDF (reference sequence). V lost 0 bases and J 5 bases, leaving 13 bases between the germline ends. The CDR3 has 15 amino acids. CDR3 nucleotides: TGTGCCACCAGCAGAGATCTGGGGGGGATTTATGGCTACACCTTC. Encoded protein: CATSRDLGGIYGYTF.

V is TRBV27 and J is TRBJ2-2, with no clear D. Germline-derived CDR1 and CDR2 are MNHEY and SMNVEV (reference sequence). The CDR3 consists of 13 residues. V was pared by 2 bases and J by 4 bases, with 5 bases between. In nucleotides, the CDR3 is TGTGCCAGCAGTTTAGGTCCCACCGGGGAGCTGTTTTTT. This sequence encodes CASSLGPTGELFF.